The TCR beta chain described here comes from a study of shared clonotypes between healthy human individuals (dated by TCRdb to between 2020 and 2021). Broadly, across the study: Three men and two women, aged 18 to 49 years, made up the cohort. For each donor, three plates each were used for CD4 naive and CD4 memory, two plates were used for CD8 naive, and one plate was used for CD8 memory. Blood TCR repertoires of about 5 healthy adults were deeply sequenced to estimate repertoire size and the extent of clonotype sharing between individuals. Different laboratories and diverse techniques were used to prepare libraries and sequence TCR repertoires, to increase sequencing depth and limit assay-specific biases. Each donor's leukapheresis produced roughly between about 0.9 and 9.5 billion PBMCs.

Using the deep immunoSEQ assay, TCR CDR3 regions were amplified from genomic DNA by multiplex PCR. Extracted genomic DNA from each cell subset was distributed evenly across all wells of several immunoSEQ 96-well plates, and each plate was treated as a replicate. For sorted subsets, 200 to 250 ng of genomic DNA, equivalent to 30,000 or so T cell genomes, went into each replicate PCR. Purified libraries were quantified with a Qubit 3.0 fluorometer, sized on a Bioanalyzer 2100, and re-quantified with the KAPA Library Quantification kit. A separate single-read 150-cycle Illumina NextSeq 550 flow cell was used to sequence each immunoSEQ 96-well plate. Per the authors' processing: Because the immunoSEQ output held only junctional sequences and lacked quality scores, the filtering could not match the filtering applied to full-length reads. To assign V/J genes and CDR3, sequences were annotated using PyIR, a Python wrapper for IgBLAST v1.9, with IMGT germline references. Reads were removed for weak V/J assignments (E-value above 1e-6), missing CDR3, stop codons, out-of-frame junctions, or ambiguous translated residues. V3J clonotypes were defined by identical inferred V gene, J gene, and CDR3 amino acid sequence. Percentage overlap between repertoires was calculated by dividing the number of shared unique clonotypes by the size of the smaller repertoire. Repertoire richness was assessed with RTK rarefaction, the Chao1 estimator, and Recon v2.1 estimates of unobserved clonotypes. For all TCRbeta clonotypes obtained by the gDNA method from several donors, generation probabilities were computed with OLGA. TCRdb's version of the immuneACCESS table is confined to in-frame rearrangements and falls short of the full clone set. An unresolved V gene accounts for under half of the shortfall where checked; the remainder is of unknown origin. V, J and clone size reflect that table, while D and trimming were determined from the DNA. For this sample the table gives about 1 million clones, of which about 70% were detected only once. The ten largest clones capture roughly 1.5% of the sample.

Results the study describes overall, beyond this receptor: Higher generation probabilities were observed for clonotypes shared by all four sorted-subset donors than for non-shared clonotypes. Only blood was sampled, and tissue TCR repertoires likely differ from those in blood. Naive subsets generally had larger estimated clonotype richness than memory subsets did. Pairwise subsampling indicated that sequencing depth was expected to affect the degree of clonotype sharing among donors. The genetic and exposure-history diversity represented was limited by the small number of donors. Even with the large sequencing depth, rarefaction of the sorted-subset datasets indicated that sequencing was incomplete. Sharing across several donors was observed for about 4.8% of naive CD4, about 4% of naive CD8, 2% to 2.5% of memory CD4, and roughly 0.4% of memory CD8 clonotypes.

Turning to this clone: The specificity of this receptor is unknown. No qualities accompany the bases; no much larger clone lies one base away.

Healthy HIV-negative adults with no recently reported acute infections or vaccinations were included as donors. All donors were Caucasian adults living in Nashville, Tennessee, USA. CD4+ T cells were enriched by magnetic negative selection; naive cells were then positively selected on CD45RA, and the negative fraction formed the memory subset. After blood collection by leukapheresis, PBMCs were isolated using Ficoll-Histopaque density gradient centrifugation and then cryopreserved in the vapor phase of liquid nitrogen. Purity and quantity of every magnetically sorted T cell population were checked by analytical flow cytometry. From each sorted fraction, genomic DNA was isolated and quantified by UV absorbance on a Nanodrop 2000c. This receptor was obtained from a man between 18 and 35 years old in good health. Sequenced material: memory CD4+ T cells sorted from blood. The cell subset or site label of this sample denotes: CD45RA-negative fraction.

The CDR3 here reads CASSAGTGGWDEQFF. In nucleotides, the sequence is TGTGCCAGCAGTGCCGGGACAGGGGGGTGGGATGAGCAGTTCTTC. This chain is built from TRBV6-5 and TRBJ2-1, with 11 middle bases fitting TRBD1. V loses 5 bases at its end and J loses 8 bases; junction bases beyond the gene matches: 8. The CDR3 starts with the cysteine, ends with the phenylalanine, and has 15 residues. Only CDR3 DNA remains: 45 bases, in frame from the first base. Taken from the germline V gene, the CDR1 and CDR2 loops are MNHEY and SVGAGI.